This T cell receptor beta chain was sequenced in a study of blood T cell repertoires in COVID-19. The germline CDR1 and CDR2 sequences are SEHNR and FQNEAQ (reference sequence). The V segment lost 5 bases and the J segment 0 bases; nucleotides outside the gene matches: 16. CDR3 length: 19 amino acids. Some clones are missing from TCRdb's copy, which holds only in-frame ones; the method was immunoSEQ multiplex PCR. The sample lists approximately 190,000 clones; over 80% were seen once. This TCR derives from a woman in her thirties or forties with acute or convalescent COVID-19. The chain links TRBV7-9 to TRBJ1-3, with 7 bases fitting TRBD1. Sample: peripheral blood. CDR3 residues: CASSRQIRDSLFSGNTIYF. As DNA, the CDR3 is TGTGCCAGCAGCCGCCAGATTCGGGACAGCCTTTTCTCTGGAAACACCATATATTTT.